The 25 T cell receptor beta chains below all came from one sample that was sequenced in a study of T-cell reconstitution after alpha-beta-depleted transplantation in children. Unique molecular identifiers featured in how the TCRbeta library was prepared. TCRdb recomputed calls from the PCR reads with MiXCR, one row per CDR3 protein. The table shows hundreds of thousands of distinct CDR3 sequences, with about 25% occurring only once. The sample here was PBMCs, taken before TCRalphabeta/CD19-depleted stem cell transplant. The receptors were sampled from a girl aged 2 to 9 with Fanconi anemia, due to receive a stem cell transplant.

This clonotype was counted a few times. The J gene is TRBJ2-1, the V gene TRBV9; 10 bases map to TRBD2. Germline V gives CDR1 SGDLS, CDR2 YYNGEE. The junction had 15 bases not matched to a gene; V was cut back by 4 bases and J by 2 bases. The CDR3 sequence is 19 residues long. In DNA, the CDR3 is TGTGCCAGCAGCATACGACTAGGGAGCGGGGGGGCCACCTACAATGAGCAGTTCTTC. Encoded protein: CASSIRLGSGGATYNEQFF.

The chain joins TRBV11-2 to TRBJ2-2; TRBD1 is a possible D gene (5 bases). V lost 7 bases and J lost 2, with 11 bases in between. Germline V lookup: CDR1 SGHAT, CDR2 FQNNGV. The CDR3 loop spans 14 amino acids. CDR3 loop: CASKGSHNTGELFF. In DNA form, the CDR3 reads TGTGCCAGCAAGGGGTCTCACAACACCGGGGAGCTGTTTTTT.

This clonotype came up many times. The chain is built from TRBV6-9 and TRBJ2-2; D uncertain. V lost 11 bases and J 8 bases, leaving 3 bases between the germline ends. CDR1 and CDR2 (germline): MNHGY, SVAAGI. CDR3 size: 8 residues. CDR3 loop: CARGELFF. CDR3 sequence (DNA): TGTGCCCGTGGGGAGCTGTTTTTT.

V usage is TRBV6-2 or TRBV6-3 and J usage is TRBJ1-4; possibly TRBD1 for D (5 bases). The CDR3 is 17 amino acids. Germline V CDR1 and CDR2: MNHEY, SVGEGT. The V end was cut by 2 bases, the J end by 6 bases, with 19 bases between. The CDR3 DNA reads as TGTGCCAGCAGTTACGCTCCCCCGGGGCCCGGAGATGAAAAACTGTTTTTT. It codes for CASSYAPPGPGDEKLFF.

This chain connects TRBV24-1 to TRBJ2-2; 10 nucleotides align to TRBD1. With V trimmed by 9 bases and J by 15 bases, 3 bases remained unmatched. The CDR3 is 10 amino acids. Per germline, CDR1 KGHDR and CDR2 SFDVKD. CDR3 protein: CATGQGELFF. The CDR3 DNA reads TGTGCCACCGGACAGGGGGAATTGTTTTTT.

This clonotype was seen many times. The chain links TRBV29-1 to TRBJ2-5; the D is unclear. CDR3 length: 9 amino acids. The germline V gene encodes CDR1 SQVTM and CDR2 ANQGSEA. Trimming pared 2 bases from V and 6 bases from J, leaving 1 base between. CDR3 loop: CSVEQTQYF. The CDR3 DNA follows: TGCAGCGTTGAACAGACCCAGTACTTC.

This clonotype was recorded at least ten times. The chain recombines TRBV12-3 or TRBV12-4 with TRBJ2-1, with a tentative D call TRBD2 (5 bases). V was trimmed by 1 base and J by 12 bases, leaving 7 bases between them. This CDR3 contains 11 residues. DNA for the CDR3: TGTGCCAGCAGTTTAGTCCGGGGGCAGTTCTTC. Amino acids: CASSLVRGQFF.

This clonotype was picked up a small number of times. J is TRBJ2-7 and V is TRBV30; D uncertain. The CDR3 is 17 amino acids. CDR1 and CDR2 from the germline V gene are GTSNPN and SVGIG (reference sequence). V was cut by 1 base and J by 4 bases, with 23 bases left in between. DNA for the CDR3: TGTGCCTGGAGTGGGGTTGGGCCATCAGCCGGCGGTTACGAGCAGTACTTC. Translating it yields CAWSGVGPSAGGYEQYF.

The chain recombines TRBV29-1 with TRBJ1-1; TRBD1 matches 7 bases. The J segment lost 1 base and the V segment lost 0 bases, leaving 8 bases of the junction unmatched. CDR1 and CDR2 (germline): SQVTM, ANQGSEA. CDR3 length: 16 amino acids. The CDR3, as DNA: TGCAGCGTTGAAGATCTCGGCAGGGGGAAGAACACTGAAGCTTTCTTT. Translating gives CSVEDLGRGKNTEAFF.

This clonotype was recorded a few times. The chain has TRBV20-1 and TRBJ2-1; D gene ambiguous. Germline V gives CDR1 DFQATT, CDR2 SNEGSKA (reference sequence). The V end was cut by 3 bases, the J end by 5 bases, with 8 bases between. CDR3 length equals 12 residues. The CDR3 region is CSASPNNNEQFF. In DNA form, the CDR3 reads TGCAGTGCTAGCCCCAACAACAATGAGCAGTTCTTC.

Many counts were recorded for this clonotype. V is TRBV12-3 or TRBV12-4 and J is TRBJ2-5; D ambiguous. CDR3 length equals 14 residues. V lost 4 bases to trimming and J lost 0 bases, with 9 bases between them. CDR3 DNA: TGTGCCAGCAGTTGGGATTCGTACCAAGAGACCCAGTACTTC. Protein product: CASSWDSYQETQYF.

This clonotype turned up a few times. This chain joins TRBV3-1 and TRBJ2-1, with 11 nucleotides matching TRBD2. The CDR3 consists of 20 residues. Germline V CDR1 and CDR2: LGHDT, YNNKEL (reference sequence). V lost 3 bases and J lost 4; bases outside the gene matches: 17. CDR3 DNA sequence: TGTGCCAGCAGCCATAACAGAGCTACTAGCGGGAGAGGATATTACAATGAGCAGTTCTTC. Its protein is CASSHNRATSGRGYYNEQFF.

The V and J genes are TRBV20-1 and TRBJ2-7, with TRBD2 as a possible D gene (7 bases). The V and J ends lost 8 bases and 3 bases respectively, with 14 bases between them. Germline V gene data show CDR1 as DFQATT and CDR2 as SNEGSKA (reference sequence). This CDR3 region has 12 residues. CDR3 DNA: TGCAGTCCCCGGGGGGCTCGCTACGAGCAGTACTTC. Translation: CSPRGARYEQYF.

Many counts were recorded for this clonotype. V usage is TRBV20-1 and J usage is TRBJ2-7, with D possibly matching TRBD2 (7 bases). This CDR3 spans 11 amino acids. Germline V lookup: CDR1 DFQATT, CDR2 SNEGSKA (reference sequence). Deletions cut 5 bases from V and 4 bases from J, with 9 bases between. The CDR3 sequence is CSAGGAYEQYF. The CDR3, as DNA: TGCAGTGCTGGGGGGGCATACGAGCAGTACTTC.

V is TRBV29-1 and J is TRBJ2-7; 13 positions match TRBD2. V shed 0 bases and J 2 bases; nucleotides not matched to a gene: 1. Per the germline V gene, CDR1 is SQVTM and CDR2 is ANQGSEA. The CDR3 is 15 residues long. CDR3 amino acids: CSVEETSGGAYEQYF. The CDR3 DNA is TGCAGCGTTGAAGAAACTAGCGGGGGGGCCTACGAGCAGTACTTC.

The J gene is TRBJ2-3, the V gene TRBV20-1; D not certain. In germline, CDR1 is DFQATT, CDR2 SNEGSKA (reference sequence). This CDR3 spans 13 amino acids. Trimming shortened V by 1 base and J by 2 bases, and 7 bases separated the two germline ends. The CDR3 nucleotides read TGCAGTGCTAGAGGCACCCACACAGATACGCAGTATTTT. This gives the protein CSARGTHTDTQYF.

The table lists this clonotype with many counts. The chain links TRBV10-3 to TRBJ2-1, with D hard to call. This CDR3 comprises 13 residues. Trimming left V 2 bases short and J 10 bases short, with 12 bases between. The germline CDR1 and CDR2 sequences are ENHRY and SYGVKD. The CDR3 nucleotides read TGTGCCATCAGTGAGATGGGTGGCGGAGAGCAGTTCTTC. Translating it yields CAISEMGGGEQFF.

This clonotype was picked up many times. The CDR3 bases are TGTGCCAGCAGCTCCGGACTGAGCTACGAGCAGTACTTC. It codes for CASSSGLSYEQYF. The chain couples TRBV7-9 to TRBJ2-7, with D tentatively TRBD2 (5 bases). The V gene's germline CDR1 is SEHNR and CDR2 FQNEAQ (reference sequence). V shed 4 bases and J shed 3 bases, with 10 bases lying between them. This CDR3 spans 13 amino acids.

The table lists this clonotype with many counts. The chain has TRBV24-1 and TRBJ1-5, with D tentatively TRBD1 (5 bases). This CDR3 contains 16 residues. In germline, CDR1 is KGHDR, CDR2 SFDVKD. V was trimmed by 0 bases and J by 2 bases, leaving 10 bases between them. For the CDR3, the DNA is TGTGCCACCAGTGATTTGTTTAGGGGTCGCAATCAGCCCCAGCATTTT. This translates into CATSDLFRGRNQPQHF.

This chain connects TRBV5-1 to TRBJ1-5; 8 bases align to TRBD1. This CDR3 region has 15 residues. In germline, CDR1 is SGHRS, CDR2 YFSETQ. The V and J ends lost 4 bases and 6 bases, in that order; junction bases with no gene match: 9. The CDR3 region has the DNA TGCGCCAGCAGCCCCAATCCAGGGACAGGTCAGCCCCAGCATTTT. Its translation: CASSPNPGTGQPQHF.

This clonotype occurred once. This chain joins TRBV12-2 and TRBJ2-5. TRBV12-2 is noted as a pseudogene. The CDR3 spans 13 residues. CDR3 nucleotides: TGTGCAAGTCGCTTAGCTAGAGAAGAGACCCAGTACTTC. It translates to CASRLAREETQYF.

The rearrangement uses TRBV29-1 and TRBJ1-3; D is possibly TRBD1 (6 bases). Trimming shortened V by 6 bases and J by 0 bases, and 9 bases separated the two germline ends. The CDR3 is 13 amino acids. Looked up from germline, CDR1 is SQVTM and CDR2 is ANQGSEA. The CDR3 sequence: CSVGDTSGNTIYF. The DNA of the CDR3 is TGCAGCGTAGGGGACACCTCTGGAAACACCATATATTTT.

In its sample, this clonotype was seen many times. The chain employs TRBV25-1 and TRBJ2-3; D gene unclear. Trimming cost V 2 bases and J 2 bases, with 11 bases left between them. Germline lookup yields CDR1 MGHDK and CDR2 SYGVNS. The CDR3 is 15 residues long. The CDR3 here is CASSERGVSTDTQYF. In nucleotides, the CDR3 is TGTGCCAGCAGTGAACGAGGAGTTTCCACAGATACGCAGTATTTT.

In this sample, this clonotype turned up a few times. CDR3: CASSQTGTGETQYF. Here the CDR3 DNA reads TGTGCCAGCAGTCAAACCGGGACTGGAGAGACCCAGTACTTC. This chain connects TRBV7-3 to TRBJ2-5, with a possible D match to TRBD2 (6 bases). CDR3 length: 14 amino acids. The germline V and J ends were trimmed by 6 bases and 4 bases, with 15 bases remaining between them. The germline gives CDR1 SGHTA, CDR2 FQGTGA.

This clonotype appeared many times. The V call is TRBV20-1, the J call TRBJ2-4; TRBD1 agrees at 10 bases. CDR3 length: 15 residues. Germline trimming cut 3 bases from V and 7 bases from J; bases unmatched to any gene: 9. CDR1 and CDR2 (germline): DFQATT, SNEGSKA (reference sequence). In DNA, the CDR3 is TGCAGTGCTAGGGACTACCGGACAGGGGGGAACATTCAGTACTTC. This translates into CSARDYRTGGNIQYF.